The 28 T cell receptor beta chains reported below all come from one sample, sequenced in a study of vaccination effects on CD4 cells after COVID-19 (dated by TCRdb to between 2021 and 2022). These TCRs' antigens remain unknown. To identify antigen-specific CD4+ T cell clonotypes by their expansion, the ViraFEST assay first stimulated PBMC with viral peptide pools and then applied TCR sequencing. After 10 days of culture, CD4+ T cells were isolated with the EasySep CD4+ T cell isolation kit. Each participant received two doses of an mRNA SARS-CoV-2 vaccine, either BNT162b2 or mRNA-1273. The library was generated by the immunoSEQ multiplex PCR assay. TCRdb provides this immuneACCESS table in a form limited to in-frame rearrangements. Some clones are lacking; in checked studies, under half of them reflect an unresolved V gene, and why the rest are absent is not known. The sample includes some 22,000 clones, with roughly 80% observed a single time. Approximately 23% of the sample comes from the top ten.

The sample was CD4+ T cells from PBMCs cultured with HCoV-NL63 spike peptides, taken after COVID-19 vaccination. The intended sense of this specimen's cell subset or site label: HCoV-NL63 spike overlapping peptide pool stimulation. The source of these receptors is a human donor who received a COVID-19 vaccine.

The chain is built from TRBV7-8 and TRBJ1-4; D gene ambiguous. V was pared by 0 bases and J by 0 bases, with 17 bases between. The germline CDR1 and CDR2 sequences are SGHVS and FQNEAQ. This CDR3 contains 19 residues. In nucleotides, the CDR3 is TGTGCCAGCAGCTTAGCCGCTGCGTCTGGTCTCGCAACTAATGAAAAACTGTTTTTT. It yields the protein CASSLAAASGLATNEKLFF.

In DNA form, the CDR3 reads TGTGCCTGGAGTGTTACTAGCGGGAGGGCCCGGCAGTTCTTC. The encoded protein is CAWSVTSGRARQFF. The chain combines TRBV30 with TRBJ2-1, with 13 nucleotides matching TRBD2. The CDR3 is 14 residues long. Germline V lookup: CDR1 GTSNPN, CDR2 SVGIG (reference sequence). V was clipped by 0 bases and J by 12 bases; unmatched bases: 5.

This clone is termed large. This rearrangement joins TRBV30 to TRBJ1-2; D ambiguous. CDR3 length: 11 amino acids. The V gene lost 6 bases and the J gene lost 5 bases, with 10 bases spanning the gap. Germline CDR1 and CDR2: GTSNPN and SVGIG (reference sequence). The CDR3 sequence: CACVGRYGYTF. The DNA for the CDR3 is TGTGCCTGTGTGGGGAGGTATGGCTACACCTTC.

The chain carries TRBV27 and TRBJ2-1, with D unresolved. This CDR3 is 16 amino acids long. Deletions cut 3 bases from V and 9 bases from J, with 21 bases between. The germline CDR1 and CDR2 sequences are MNHEY and SMNVEV (reference sequence). CDR3 DNA: TGTGCCAGCAGTTTTAGTACAAACCCAAACGTGGGTGAGCAGTTCTTC. This translates into CASSFSTNPNVGEQFF.

The chain carries TRBV11-2 and TRBJ2-7, with D hard to call. This CDR3 is built from 16 residues. Germline V gives CDR1 SGHAT, CDR2 FQNNGV. Trimming left V 5 bases short and J 0 bases short, with 17 bases between. CDR3: CASSQWSRDSSYEQYF. In DNA, the CDR3 is TGTGCCAGCAGCCAATGGTCCCGCGATAGCTCCTACGAGCAGTACTTC.

The genes are TRBV11-2 and TRBJ1-5; perhaps TRBD1 as D (6 bases). The germline V gene has CDR1 SGHAT and CDR2 FQNNGV. The length of the CDR3 is 16 residues. V was trimmed by 5 bases and J by 7 bases, leaving 21 bases between them. CDR3 amino acids: CASSAQVGGQGQPQHF. The DNA for the CDR3 is TGTGCCAGCAGCGCCCAGGTGGGGGGGCAGGGACAGCCCCAGCATTTT.

CDR3 sequence reads: CSASGTTAFF. CDR3 in DNA: TGCAGTGCTAGCGGTACCACTGCTTTCTTT. V usage is TRBV20-1 and J usage is TRBJ1-1; D call uncertain. This CDR3 contains 10 residues. V was clipped by 3 bases and J by 11 bases, with 10 bases between them. Germline CDR1 and CDR2: DFQATT and SNEGSKA (reference sequence).

The sample holds a few counts of this clone. This chain uses TRBV19 with TRBJ1-5, with 7 bases identical to TRBD1. This CDR3 is 14 amino acids long. Losses at the gene ends were 4 bases for V and 2 bases for J; bases not matched to a gene: 2. Germline V gives CDR1 LNHDA, CDR2 SQIVND (reference sequence). The CDR3, as DNA: TGTGCCAGTAGTAACGACAGGGGCAATCAGCCCCAGCATTTT. Protein product: CASSNDRGNQPQHF.

The chain uses TRBV4-3 and TRBJ2-7; D might be TRBD1 (6 bases). The CDR3 extends over 15 amino acids. Germline V gives CDR1 LGHNA, CDR2 YSLEER. V lost 3 bases to trimming and J lost 2 bases, with 14 bases between them. CDR3 coding DNA: TGCGCCAGCAGCCAGGACAGTAAGCGGCCCTACGAGCAGTACTTC. Translating gives CASSQDSKRPYEQYF.

The chain recombines TRBV7-2 with TRBJ1-6; D gene unclear. V was trimmed by 5 bases and J by 1 base, leaving 15 bases between them. The CDR3 totals 17 residues. Germline assignment: CDR1 SGHTA and CDR2 FQGNSA. The CDR3 DNA reads as TGTGCCAGCAGCCTAAGGGAGTCGAGGTCCTATAATTCACCCCTCCACTTT. Its protein is CASSLRESRSYNSPLHF.

CDR3 in DNA: TGTGCCAGCTCAGTCCGAACGACAGGGGGGCTTCTGGAGACCCAGTACTTC. Translation gives CASSVRTTGGLLETQYF. The chain uses TRBV18 and TRBJ2-5; the match to TRBD1 covers 9 bases. Germline lookup yields CDR1 KGHSH and CDR2 LQKENI. This CDR3 has 17 residues. With V trimmed by 5 bases and J by 5 bases, 15 bases remained unmatched.

This clone was seen a few times. The V and J genes are TRBV19 and TRBJ1-6, with 8 bases identical to TRBD1. V dropped 6 bases and J dropped 10; count of bases not matched to a gene: 5. Germline loops: CDR1 LNHDA, CDR2 SQIVND (reference sequence). This CDR3 comprises 13 residues. The CDR3 is CASRDRARSPLHF. In DNA form, the CDR3 reads TGTGCCAGTAGGGACAGGGCGCGGTCACCCCTCCACTTT. Filled out from reference TRBV19 and TRBJ1-6, the complete variable domain reads DGGITQSPKYLFRKEGQNVTLSCEQNLNHDAMYWYRQDPGQGLRLIYYSQIVNDFQKGDIAEGYSVSREKKESFPLTVTSAQKNPTAFYLCASRDRARSPLHFGNGTRLTVT.

The rearrangement uses TRBV7-9 and TRBJ1-6; D may be TRBD1 (6 bases). The length of the CDR3 is 14 residues. The germline CDR1 and CDR2 sequences are SEHNR and FQNEAQ (reference sequence). Deletions cut 3 bases from V and 11 bases from J, with 14 bases between. The CDR3 nucleotides read TGTGCCAGCAGCTTTGACACCAGGGGCCCACCCCTCCACTTT. This codes for CASSFDTRGPPLHF.

This clone was detected a few times. The rearrangement uses TRBV6-1 and TRBJ2-7, with D unclear. The ends were cut back, 1 base at V and 0 bases at J, with 10 bases in the middle. Germline assignment: CDR1 MNHNS and CDR2 SASEGT. The CDR3 is made up of 15 amino acids. DNA for the CDR3: TGTGCCAGCAGTGAAGGCGGTGCCCTCTCCTACGAGCAGTACTTC. This codes for CASSEGGALSYEQYF.

CDR3 sequence reads: CSVGGQPYGYTF. The CDR3 bases are TGCAGCGTTGGAGGTCAGCCATATGGCTACACCTTC. The chain links TRBV29-1 to TRBJ1-2; the D is unclear. CDR1 SQVTM and CDR2 ANQGSEA come from the germline V gene. Trimming left V 4 bases short and J 5 bases short, with 11 bases between. The CDR3 contains 12 residues.

The chain is built from TRBV6-2 or TRBV6-3 and TRBJ1-3; 7 nucleotides align to TRBD1. The CDR3 contains 15 residues. In germline, CDR1 is MNHEY, CDR2 SVGEGT. The J segment lost 4 bases and the V segment lost 6 bases, leaving 9 bases of the junction unmatched. The CDR3 here is CASSRLTGTGNTIYF. The DNA of the CDR3 is TGTGCCAGCAGCCGCCTGACAGGGACCGGAAACACCATATATTTT.

The chain carries TRBV18 and TRBJ1-1, with D hard to call. V gave up 2 bases and J gave up 3 bases, with 4 bases separating them. The V gene's germline CDR1 is KGHSH and CDR2 LQKENI. The CDR3 length is 12 residues. The CDR3 region has the DNA TGTGCCAGCTCACCAGGAGACACTGAAGCTTTCTTT. Amino acids: CASSPGDTEAFF.

This chain links TRBV16 with TRBJ1-1, with unresolved D. Germline V gene lookup returns CDR1 KGHSY and CDR2 FQNENV. The CDR3 consists of 16 residues. The germline V and J ends were trimmed by 1 base and 0 bases, with 12 bases remaining between them. CDR3 loop: CASSQLFQALNTEAFF. The CDR3 nucleotides are TGTGCCAGCAGCCAATTGTTTCAGGCTCTGAACACTGAAGCTTTCTTT.

This clone was counted only a few times. The chain uses TRBV6-5 and TRBJ1-1, with D possibly being TRBD1 (5 bases). V dropped 6 bases and J dropped 8 bases, with 13 bases sitting between them. The CDR3 is 12 residues long. Per germline, CDR1 MNHEY and CDR2 SVGAGI. The CDR3 reads CASSDRWGEAFF. Here the CDR3 DNA reads TGTGCCAGCAGCGACCGTTGGGGCGAAGCTTTCTTT.

This clone was found a few times. The CDR3, as DNA: TGTGCCAGCAGCCAAATCTACGAGCAGTACTTC. It yields the protein CASSQIYEQYF. The chain combines TRBV3-1 (or the pseudogene TRBV3-2) with TRBJ2-7; D is unresolved. Between the trimmed V and J ends, which lost 2 bases and 3 bases, there was a span of 2 bases. CDR3 length: 11 residues. Germline V gene lookup returns CDR1 LGHDT and CDR2 YNNKEL (reference sequence).

V gene TRBV30 combines with J gene TRBJ2-7, with unresolved D. The CDR3 is made up of 11 amino acids. Germline CDR1 reads GTSNPN; CDR2 reads SVGIG (reference sequence). The germline V and J ends were trimmed by 2 bases and 7 bases, with 9 bases remaining between them. DNA of the CDR3: TGTGCCTGGAGTCGGGTCCAGGAGCAGTACTTC. Translating it yields CAWSRVQEQYF.

CDR3: CASNGQGSYEQYF. CDR3 DNA sequence: TGTGCCAGCAACGGACAGGGGTCGTACGAGCAGTACTTC. The rearrangement links TRBV11-1 to TRBJ2-7; 9 bases align to TRBD1. The germline CDR1 and CDR2 sequences are SGHAT and FQDESV (reference sequence). The junction had 5 bases not matched to a gene; V was cut back by 7 bases and J by 4 bases. The length of the CDR3 is 13 residues. Together with reference TRBV11-1 and TRBJ2-7, the CDR3 gives the full variable domain: EAEVAQSPRYKITEKSQAVAFWCDPISGHATLYWYRQILGQGPELLVQFQDESVVDDSQLPKDRFSAERLKGVDSTLKIQPAELGDSAMYLCASNGQGSYEQYFGPGTRLTVT.

V and J are TRBV6-5 and TRBJ1-5; 12 nucleotides line up with TRBD1. There are 15 residues in the CDR3. V lost 5 bases and J lost 6; bases outside the gene matches: 5. Germline V lookup: CDR1 MNHEY, CDR2 SVGAGI. CDR3 loop: CASSPGQGAVQPQHF. CDR3 nucleotide sequence: TGTGCCAGCAGTCCGGGACAGGGGGCGGTTCAGCCCCAGCATTTT.

This chain links TRBV9 with TRBJ2-5; perhaps TRBD2 as D (6 bases). This CDR3 spans 13 amino acids. The V gene's germline CDR1 is SGDLS and CDR2 YYNGEE. Trimming shortened V by 3 bases and J by 5 bases, and 11 bases separated the two germline ends. The CDR3 sequence is CASSAGGSETQYF. CDR3 nucleotide sequence: TGTGCCAGCAGCGCCGGGGGTAGTGAGACCCAGTACTTC.

V and J are TRBV28 and TRBJ1-5, with 7 positions matching TRBD1. This CDR3 has 13 residues. Losses at the gene ends were 10 bases for V and 2 bases for J; bases not matched to a gene: 5. Per germline, CDR1 MDHEN and CDR2 SYDVKM. The CDR3 reads CATTGQRNQPQHF. CDR3 nucleotide sequence: TGTGCCACCACGGGACAGCGCAATCAGCCCCAGCATTTT.

The CDR3 nucleotides are TGTGCCAGCGGGGACAGGGGGCTTCAGCCCCAGCATTTT. This codes for CASGDRGLQPQHF. The chain recombines TRBV2 with TRBJ1-5; 12 nucleotides align to TRBD1. The CDR3 is 13 residues long. Germline V CDR1 and CDR2: SNHLY, FYNNEI. The J segment lost 6 bases and the V segment lost 8 bases, leaving 2 bases of the junction unmatched.

The gene calls are TRBV5-4 and TRBJ1-2; D gene ambiguous. Germline V gene lookup returns CDR1 SGHNT and CDR2 YYREEE (reference sequence). The V gene lost 5 bases and the J gene lost 4 bases, with 15 bases spanning the gap. The CDR3 has 14 amino acids. The CDR3 bases are TGTGCCAGCAGACCCCGGCCCGACTCCTATGGCTACACCTTC. This sequence encodes CASRPRPDSYGYTF. Combining the CDR3 with reference TRBV5-4 and TRBJ1-2 gives the whole variable domain ETGVTQSPTHLIKTRGQQVTLRCSSQSGHNTVSWYQQALGQGPQFIFQYYREEENGRGNFPPRFSGLQFPNYSSELNVNALELDDSALYLCASRPRPDSYGYTFGSGTRLTVV.

This clone was found once. This rearrangement joins TRBV28 to TRBJ1-2; D is possibly TRBD1 (6 bases). V was clipped by 6 bases and J by 0 bases, with 11 bases between them. The CDR3 runs 14 residues. The V gene's germline CDR1 is MDHEN and CDR2 SYDVKM. Here the CDR3 DNA reads TGTGCCAGCAGCTTGGGGGCCTCTAACTATGGCTACACCTTC. Amino acid sequence: CASSLGASNYGYTF.